The present entry profiles one T cell receptor (beta chain) with its context. This CDR3 is 16 amino acids long. Germline CDR1 reads SEHNR; CDR2 reads FQNEAQ (reference sequence). The V gene lost 3 bases and the J gene lost 8 bases, with 22 bases spanning the gap. The data were obtained in a study of blood T cell repertoires in COVID-19. Turning to the study itself: From T cells, B-cell-depleted T cells, or PBMCs came the material, which was cDNA or gDNA.

Participants were aged roughly 18 to 100 years from roughly 25 US areas. In Cohort 3, a recovered donor had either two negative PCRs, clearance, or symptom resolution. Using immunoSEQ multiplex PCR, the repertoire was profiled, and TCRdb retains in-frame clones only, with some absent. The sample has 150,000 or so clones, roughly four fifths seen once. The rearrangement joins TRBV7-9 to TRBJ1-2, with D possibly matching TRBD1 (6 bases). The sequencing input was PBMCs or T cells enriched from blood (not recorded which). This receptor was identified in a man over 45 who had recovered from COVID-19. The CDR3 spells CASSFSDRDNHRGYTF. DNA for the CDR3: TGTGCCAGCAGCTTCTCAGATCGGGACAATCATAGGGGCTACACCTTC.